This T cell receptor (beta chain) is drawn from a study of vaccination effects on CD4 cells after COVID-19. V shed 6 bases and J 11 bases; nucleotides not matched to a gene: 13. Per germline, CDR1 MNHEY and CDR2 SVGEGT. This CDR3 is built from 14 residues. Before sequencing, viral peptide pools were used by the ViraFEST assay to expand antigen-specific CD4+ T cells. Culture proceeded for more than 8 days, and CD4+ T cells were then isolated. All vaccine recipients tested negative for nucleocapsid antibodies and had never contracted SARS-CoV-2 infection. Supplemented with roughly 10 IU/ml IL-2 and approximately 10 ug/ml peptides, fewer than 2.5 million PBMC per well were kept in culture. A half-medium replacement with IL-2 medium was carried out on days 3 and 7. On this clone itself: What it recognizes is unknown.

The table came from immunoSEQ multiplex PCR; TCRdb's copy has only in-frame clones and leaves some out. The table shows about 55,000 clones, with roughly 70% occurring only once. The rearrangement links TRBV6-2 or TRBV6-3 to TRBJ1-1, with TRBD1 matching 9 bases. The receptor's source is a human donor who received a COVID-19 vaccine. The material was CD4+ T cells from PBMCs cultured with SARS-CoV-2 spike peptides, obtained before COVID-19 vaccination. In DNA, the CDR3 is TGTGCCAGCAGCTCCACAATGGGGACAGGGCGCGCTTTCTTT. Translation gives CASSSTMGTGRAFF.